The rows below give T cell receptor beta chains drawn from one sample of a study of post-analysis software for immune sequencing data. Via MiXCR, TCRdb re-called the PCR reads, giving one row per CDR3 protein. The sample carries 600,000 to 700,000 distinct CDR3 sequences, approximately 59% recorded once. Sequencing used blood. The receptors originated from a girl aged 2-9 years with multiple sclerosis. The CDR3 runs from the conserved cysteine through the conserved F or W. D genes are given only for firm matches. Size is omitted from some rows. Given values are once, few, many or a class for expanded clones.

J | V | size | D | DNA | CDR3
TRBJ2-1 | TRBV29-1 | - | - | TGCAGCGTTGAAGGCGTCGACGCTCACTACAATAAGCAGTTCTTC | CSVEGVDAHYNKQFF
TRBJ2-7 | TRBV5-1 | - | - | TGCGCCAGCAGCTTGATGGACCACGAGCAGTACTTC | CASSLMDHEQYF
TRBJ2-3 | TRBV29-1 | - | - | TGCAGCGCCGAGACCGTGGGGGGCCGCACAGATACGCAGTATTTT | CSAETVGGRTDTQYF
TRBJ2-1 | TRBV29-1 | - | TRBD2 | TGCAGCGTTGGGACTAGCGGGAGAACTGAGCAGTTCTTC | CSVGTSGRTEQFF
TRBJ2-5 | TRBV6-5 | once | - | TGTGCCAGCAGTTACCGTTTGGATACACAAGAGACCCAGTACTTC | CASSYRLDTQETQYF
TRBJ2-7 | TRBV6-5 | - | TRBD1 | TGTACCAGCAGGGCAGGGGGTAGCTACGAGCAGTACTTC | CTSRAGGSYEQYF
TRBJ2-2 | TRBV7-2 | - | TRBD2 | TGTGCCAGCAGCACTAGCGGGAGTGGGACCGGGGAGCTGTTTTTT | CASSTSGSGTGELFF
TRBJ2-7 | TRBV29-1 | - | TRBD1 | TGCAGCGTCCAGCCGGGACAGCCGTACGAGCAGTACTTC | CSVQPGQPYEQYF
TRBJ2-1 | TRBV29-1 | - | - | TGCAGCGTTGGTTACGGGGAATGGGATGAGCAGTTCTTC | CSVGYGEWDEQFF
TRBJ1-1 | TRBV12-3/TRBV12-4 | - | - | TGTGCCACCTTACGCGGTACGGGACGGAAGAACACTGAAGCTTTCTTT | CATLRGTGRKNTEAFF
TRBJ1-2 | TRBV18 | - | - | TGTGCCAGCTCGGGGACAAGAGATCGCTACACCTTC | CASSGTRDRYTF
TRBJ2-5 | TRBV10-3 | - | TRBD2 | TGTGCCATCTCGTCGGCGAGGGCTAGCGGGGGGGCGGAGAAGGAGACCCAGTACTTC | CAISSARASGGAEKETQYF
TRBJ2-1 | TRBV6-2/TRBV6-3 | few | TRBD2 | TGTGCCAGCAGACGCGGACTAGCGGGGGCCCTACGGAATGAGCAGTTCTTC | CASRRGLAGALRNEQFF
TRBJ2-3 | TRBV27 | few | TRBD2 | TGTGCCAGCAGTTTATGGACTAGCGGATCAGATACGCAGTATTTT | CASSLWTSGSDTQYF
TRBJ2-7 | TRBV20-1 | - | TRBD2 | TGCAGCCCTAGGAGCGGGATTCGCCACGAGCAGTACTTC | CSPRSGIRHEQYF
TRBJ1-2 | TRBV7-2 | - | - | TGTGCCAGCAGCTCGGACGGGTATAACTATGGCTACACCTTC | CASSSDGYNYGYTF
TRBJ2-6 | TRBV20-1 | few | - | TGCAGTGCTAGGCCCGGGGCTGGGGCCAACGTCCTGACTTTC | CSARPGAGANVLTF
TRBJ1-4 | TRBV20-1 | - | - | TGCAGTGCTGGAAATGAAAAACTGTTTTTT | CSAGNEKLFF
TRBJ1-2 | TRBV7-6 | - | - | TGTGCCAGCAGCTCACGGGATTATGGCTACACCTTC | CASSSRDYGYTF
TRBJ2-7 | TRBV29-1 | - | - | TGCAGCGTTGAGTCTGTACCAGGGGATTACGAGCAGTACTTC | CSVESVPGDYEQYF